This T cell receptor beta chain was captured in a study of graft-versus-host responses after intestinal transplantation. The wider study: Every one of the recipients received anti-thymocyte globulin induction and afterwards took tacrolimus and steroids for approximately three years.

In the case of this clone: Antigen unknown.

Libraries were prepared by immunoSEQ multiplex PCR; TCRdb keeps only in-frame clonotypes and omits some of them. Of about 110,000 clones listed, roughly 93% are singletons. Per germline, CDR1 MDHEN and CDR2 SYDVKM. Trimming stripped 3 bases from V and 9 bases from J, with 17 bases between. CDR3 length: 14 residues. This receptor was obtained from a human donor who received an intestinal transplant. The input for sequencing was unstimulated CD8+ T cells sorted from spleen or lymph node cells, taken before intestinal transplant. The J gene is TRBJ1-1, the V gene TRBV28; D remains unclear. DNA for the CDR3: TGTGCCAGCAGTTTTGGAGAGGAGAGAGGGAAAGCTTTCTTT. This codes for CASSFGEERGKAFF.